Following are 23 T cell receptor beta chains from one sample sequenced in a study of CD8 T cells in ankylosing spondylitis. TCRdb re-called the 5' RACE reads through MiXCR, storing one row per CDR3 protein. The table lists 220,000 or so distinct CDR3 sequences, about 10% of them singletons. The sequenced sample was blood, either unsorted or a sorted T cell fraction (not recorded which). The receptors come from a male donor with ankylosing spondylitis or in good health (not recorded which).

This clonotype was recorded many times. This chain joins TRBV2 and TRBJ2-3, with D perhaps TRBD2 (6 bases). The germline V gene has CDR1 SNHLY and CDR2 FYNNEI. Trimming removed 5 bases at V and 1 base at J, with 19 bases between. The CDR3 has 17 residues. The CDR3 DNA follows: TGTGCCAGCAGTCCCAGTAGCGGTACCTATGGCACAGATACGCAGTATTTT. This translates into CASSPSSGTYGTDTQYF.

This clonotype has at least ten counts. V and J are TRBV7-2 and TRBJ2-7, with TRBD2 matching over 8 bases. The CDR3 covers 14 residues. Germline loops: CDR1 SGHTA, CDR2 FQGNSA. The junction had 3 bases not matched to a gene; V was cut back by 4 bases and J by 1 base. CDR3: CASSSGGHSYEQYF. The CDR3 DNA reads TGTGCCAGCAGCTCGGGGGGGCATTCCTACGAGCAGTACTTC.

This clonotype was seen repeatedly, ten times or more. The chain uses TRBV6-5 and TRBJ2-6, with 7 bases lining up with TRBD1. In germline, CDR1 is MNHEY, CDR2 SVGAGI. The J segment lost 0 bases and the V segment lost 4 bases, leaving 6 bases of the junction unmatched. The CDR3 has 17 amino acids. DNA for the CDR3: TGTGCCAGCAGTTCGGGACAGATCTCCTCTGGGGCCAACGTCCTGACTTTC. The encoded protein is CASSSGQISSGANVLTF.

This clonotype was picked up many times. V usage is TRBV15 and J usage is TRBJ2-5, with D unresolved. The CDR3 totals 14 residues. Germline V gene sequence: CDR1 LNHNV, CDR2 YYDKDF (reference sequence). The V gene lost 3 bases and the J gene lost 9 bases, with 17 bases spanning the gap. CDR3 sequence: CATSSDLGLSPQYF. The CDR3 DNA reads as TGTGCCACCAGCAGTGACCTTGGGCTAAGCCCCCAGTACTTC.

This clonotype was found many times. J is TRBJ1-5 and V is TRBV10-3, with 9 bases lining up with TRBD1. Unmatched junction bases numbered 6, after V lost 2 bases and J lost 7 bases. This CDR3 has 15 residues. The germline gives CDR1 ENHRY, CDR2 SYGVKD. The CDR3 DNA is TGTGCCATCAGTGAGGACGGACAGGGGTTACAGCCCCAGCATTTT. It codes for CAISEDGQGLQPQHF.

The CDR3 DNA reads TGTGCCAGCGATACGGGGGGGACCTACAATGAGCAGTTCTTC. Translation gives CASDTGGTYNEQFF. The rearrangement uses TRBV6-1 and TRBJ2-1; TRBD2 agrees at 8 bases. CDR1 and CDR2 from the germline V gene are MNHNS and SASEGT. V gave up 8 bases and J gave up 2 bases; unmatched junction bases: 5. The CDR3 totals 14 residues.

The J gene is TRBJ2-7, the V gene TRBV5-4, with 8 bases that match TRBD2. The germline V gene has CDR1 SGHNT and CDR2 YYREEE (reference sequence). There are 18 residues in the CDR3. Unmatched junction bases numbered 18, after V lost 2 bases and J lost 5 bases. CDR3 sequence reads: CASSLELAVSGRINEQYF. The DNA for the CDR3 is TGTGCCAGCAGCTTAGAACTAGCGGTCTCCGGGAGGATCAACGAGCAGTACTTC.

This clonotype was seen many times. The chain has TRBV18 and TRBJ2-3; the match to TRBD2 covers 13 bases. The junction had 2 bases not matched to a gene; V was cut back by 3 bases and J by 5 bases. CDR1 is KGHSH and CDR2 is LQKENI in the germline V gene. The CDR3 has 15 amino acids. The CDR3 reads CASSPGLAGIDTQYF. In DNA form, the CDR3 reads TGTGCCAGCTCACCGGGACTAGCGGGAATAGATACGCAGTATTTT.

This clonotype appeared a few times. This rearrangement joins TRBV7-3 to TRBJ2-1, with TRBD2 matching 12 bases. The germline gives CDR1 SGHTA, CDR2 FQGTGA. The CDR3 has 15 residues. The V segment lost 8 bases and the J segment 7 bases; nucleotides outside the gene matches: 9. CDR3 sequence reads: CASCIPSGGGNEQFF. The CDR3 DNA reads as TGTGCCAGCTGTATTCCTAGCGGGGGGGGGAATGAGCAGTTCTTC. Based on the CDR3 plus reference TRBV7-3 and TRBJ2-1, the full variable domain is GAGVSQTPSNKVTEKGKYVELRCDPISGHTALYWYRQSLGQGPEFLIYFQGTGAADDSGLPNDRFFAVRPEGSVSTLKIQRTERGDSAVYLCASCIPSGGGNEQFFGPGTRLTVL.

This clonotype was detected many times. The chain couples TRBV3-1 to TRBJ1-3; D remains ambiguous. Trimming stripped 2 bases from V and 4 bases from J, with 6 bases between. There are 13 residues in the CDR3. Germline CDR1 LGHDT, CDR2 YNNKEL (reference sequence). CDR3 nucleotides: TGTGCCAGCAGCCAACCGTTGGGAAACACCATATATTTT. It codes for CASSQPLGNTIYF.

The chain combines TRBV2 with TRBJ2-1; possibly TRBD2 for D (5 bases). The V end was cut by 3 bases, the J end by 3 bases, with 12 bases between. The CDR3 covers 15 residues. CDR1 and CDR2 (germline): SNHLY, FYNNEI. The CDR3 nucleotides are TGTGCCAGCAGTGATGAGCGGCAGTACTACAATGAGCAGTTCTTC. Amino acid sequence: CASSDERQYYNEQFF.

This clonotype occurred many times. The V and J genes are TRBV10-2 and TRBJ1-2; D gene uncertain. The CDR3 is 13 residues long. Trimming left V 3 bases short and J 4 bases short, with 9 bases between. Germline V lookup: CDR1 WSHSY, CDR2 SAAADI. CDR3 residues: CASSEEQTYGYTF. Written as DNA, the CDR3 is TGCGCCAGCAGTGAAGAACAGACCTATGGCTACACCTTC.

As DNA, the CDR3 is TGCAGTGCTAGAGATCCTAGCGGGCTCTTAGGCCATGAGCAGTTCTTC. Its protein product is CSARDPSGLLGHEQFF. The J gene is TRBJ2-1, the V gene TRBV20-1; 8 bases match TRBD2. The CDR3 is 16 amino acids. Germline loops: CDR1 DFQATT, CDR2 SNEGSKA (reference sequence). Trimming took 0 bases from V and 8 from J; bases not matched to a gene: 12.

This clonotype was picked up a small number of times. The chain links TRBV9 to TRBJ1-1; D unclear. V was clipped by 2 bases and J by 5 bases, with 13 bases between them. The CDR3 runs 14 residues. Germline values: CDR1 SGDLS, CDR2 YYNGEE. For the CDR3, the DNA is TGTGCCAGCAGCGTCTCCCCTGGAGGTACTGAAGCTTTCTTT. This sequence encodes CASSVSPGGTEAFF.

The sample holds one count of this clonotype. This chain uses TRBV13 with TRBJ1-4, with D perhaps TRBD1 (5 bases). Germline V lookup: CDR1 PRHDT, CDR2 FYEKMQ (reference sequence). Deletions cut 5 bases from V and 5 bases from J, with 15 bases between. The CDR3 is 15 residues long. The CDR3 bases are TGTGCCAGCAGCCCCCGGGACGGAAAGAATGAAAAACTGTTTTTT. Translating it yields CASSPRDGKNEKLFF.

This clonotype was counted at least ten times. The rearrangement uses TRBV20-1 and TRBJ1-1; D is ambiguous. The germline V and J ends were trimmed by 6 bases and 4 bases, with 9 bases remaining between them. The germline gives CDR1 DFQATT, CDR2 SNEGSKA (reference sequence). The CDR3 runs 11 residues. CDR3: CSAPTPTEAFF. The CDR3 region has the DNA TGCAGTGCCCCAACCCCCACTGAAGCTTTCTTT.

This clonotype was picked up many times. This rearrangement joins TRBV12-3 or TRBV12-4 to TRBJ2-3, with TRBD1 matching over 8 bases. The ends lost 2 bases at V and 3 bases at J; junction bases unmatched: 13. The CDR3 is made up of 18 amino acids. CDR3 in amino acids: CASSLSTSGGIRTDTQYF. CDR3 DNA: TGTGCCAGCAGTTTATCGACCTCAGGGGGCATAAGGACAGATACGCAGTATTTT.

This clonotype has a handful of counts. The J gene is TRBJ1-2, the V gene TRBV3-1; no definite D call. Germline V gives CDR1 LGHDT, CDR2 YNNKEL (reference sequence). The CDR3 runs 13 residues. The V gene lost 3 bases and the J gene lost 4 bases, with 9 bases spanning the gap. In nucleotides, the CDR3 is TGTGCCAGCAGCCAGTACGACGGCTATGGCTACACCTTC. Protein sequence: CASSQYDGYGYTF.

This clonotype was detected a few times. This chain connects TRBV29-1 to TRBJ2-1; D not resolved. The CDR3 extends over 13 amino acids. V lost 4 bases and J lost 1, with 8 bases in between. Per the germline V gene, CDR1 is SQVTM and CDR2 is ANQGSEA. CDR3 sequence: CSVALLSYNEQFF. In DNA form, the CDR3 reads TGCAGCGTTGCTCTTCTGTCCTACAATGAGCAGTTCTTC.

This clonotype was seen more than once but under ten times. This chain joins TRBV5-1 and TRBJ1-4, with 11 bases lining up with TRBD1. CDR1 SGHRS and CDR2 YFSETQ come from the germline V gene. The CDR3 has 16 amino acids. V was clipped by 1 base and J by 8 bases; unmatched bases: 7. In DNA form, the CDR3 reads TGCGCCAGCAGCTTGACGCCGGACAGGGGGCAGGAAAAACTGTTTTTT. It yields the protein CASSLTPDRGQEKLFF.

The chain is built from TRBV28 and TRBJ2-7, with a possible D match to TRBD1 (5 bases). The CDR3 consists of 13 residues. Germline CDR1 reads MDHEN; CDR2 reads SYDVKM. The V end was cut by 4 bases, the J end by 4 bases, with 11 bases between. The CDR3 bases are TGTGCCAGCAGTTCCTTAGGGGAATACGAGCAGTACTTC. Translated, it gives CASSSLGEYEQYF.

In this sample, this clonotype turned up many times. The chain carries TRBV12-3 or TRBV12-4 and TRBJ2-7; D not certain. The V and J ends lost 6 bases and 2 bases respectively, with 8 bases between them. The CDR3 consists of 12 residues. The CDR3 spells CASRGKTYEQYF. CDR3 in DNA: TGTGCCAGCAGGGGGAAGACCTACGAGCAGTACTTC.

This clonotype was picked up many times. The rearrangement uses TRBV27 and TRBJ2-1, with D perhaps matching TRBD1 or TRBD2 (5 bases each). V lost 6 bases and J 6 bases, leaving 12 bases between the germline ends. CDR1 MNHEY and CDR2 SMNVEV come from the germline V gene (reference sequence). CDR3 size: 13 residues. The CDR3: CASRDTRLNEQFF. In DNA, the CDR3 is TGTGCCAGCAGGGACACTAGGCTCAATGAGCAGTTCTTC.